One sample yielded the 14 T cell receptor beta chains listed below, sequenced in a study of OX40 agonist ivuxolimab in advanced cancers. Using immunoSEQ multiplex PCR, the repertoire was profiled, and TCRdb retains in-frame clones only, with some absent. The table records 50,000 or so clones, 70% to 90% of them present only once. Material: CD4+ or CD8+ T cells sorted from blood, obtained in a trial of the OX40 agonist ivuxolimab. The receptors come from an adult with an advanced solid tumor such as melanoma, head and neck, liver or kidney cancer.

This clone has a single count. The V call is TRBV5-4, the J call TRBJ1-2, with D tentatively TRBD1 (5 bases). The ends were cut back, 7 bases at V and 7 bases at J, with 14 bases in the middle. The CDR3 covers 12 residues. Germline V gene data show CDR1 as SGHNT and CDR2 as YYREEE (reference sequence). This chain's CDR3 is CASSGSWGGYTF. For the CDR3, the DNA is TGTGCCAGCTCAGGGAGTTGGGGTGGCTACACCTTC.

This clone has just one count. The genes are TRBV15 and TRBJ2-3; D is tentatively TRBD1 or TRBD2 (5 bases each). Trimming removed 2 bases from V and 0 bases from J, with 15 bases in between. The CDR3 is 17 residues long. Germline CDR1 LNHNV, CDR2 YYDKDF (reference sequence). The CDR3 bases are TGTGCCACCAGCAGAAACAAGGGGACCTCTAGCACAGATACGCAGTATTTT. Its protein product is CATSRNKGTSSTDTQYF.

This clone was observed once. The chain uses TRBV6-1 and TRBJ1-1; D is unclear. CDR3 length: 14 amino acids. Germline V CDR1 and CDR2: MNHNS, SASEGT. V lost 5 bases and J 2 bases, leaving 12 bases between the germline ends. The CDR3 coding sequence is TGTGCCAGCAGTTCCACAGCACATAACACTGAAGCTTTCTTT. Its protein product is CASSSTAHNTEAFF.

This clone was observed a few times. The rearrangement uses TRBV29-1 and TRBJ1-2, with a tentative D call TRBD1 (6 bases). The length of the CDR3 is 12 residues. Trimming left V 6 bases short and J 8 bases short, with 16 bases between. Germline V gene lookup returns CDR1 SQVTM and CDR2 ANQGSEA. The CDR3 nucleotides are TGCAGCGTACCTCCAGGGGAAGGAGGCTACACCTTC. It is translated as CSVPPGEGGYTF.

The chain combines TRBV5-1 with TRBJ2-7; possibly TRBD1 for D (5 bases). This CDR3 spans 15 amino acids. V gave up 0 bases and J gave up 3 bases, with 13 bases separating them. The germline V gene has CDR1 SGHRS and CDR2 YFSETQ. The CDR3 DNA is TGCGCCAGCAGCTTGGGGGGCCCTCCGCGCTACGAGCAGTACTTC. Translation gives CASSLGGPPRYEQYF.

The chain has TRBV28 and TRBJ2-6; possible D gene TRBD1, 5 bases. Germline V lookup: CDR1 MDHEN, CDR2 SYDVKM. CDR3 length equals 17 residues. Trimming left V 2 bases short and J 2 bases short, with 13 bases between. This chain's CDR3 is CASSLRGLPPGANVLTF. The CDR3 DNA is TGTGCCAGCAGTTTAAGGGGCCTCCCTCCTGGGGCCAACGTCCTGACTTTC.

This clone has only one observation. This chain joins TRBV6-5 and TRBJ1-2; D perhaps matches TRBD1 (5 bases). Germline V gene lookup returns CDR1 MNHEY and CDR2 SVGAGI. CDR3 length: 14 residues. Between the trimmed V and J ends, which lost 8 bases and 0 bases, there was a span of 13 bases. Here the CDR3 DNA reads TGTGCCAGCGGGGGGACGGGAGCTAACTATGGCTACACCTTC. Its protein product is CASGGTGANYGYTF.

The chain has TRBV5-1 and TRBJ1-4, with a weak D call TRBD1 (6 bases). The CDR3 length is 14 residues. V was shortened by 4 bases and J by 7 bases, with 14 bases between the two germline ends. Germline V CDR1 and CDR2: SGHRS, YFSETQ. CDR3 DNA: TGCGCCAGCAGCCCGGGGGGCGCCGGTGAAAAACTGTTTTTT. It encodes CASSPGGAGEKLFF.

This sequence joins TRBV5-5 and TRBJ2-5; 7 nucleotides line up with TRBD1. CDR1 SGHKS and CDR2 YYEKEE come from the germline V gene (reference sequence). This CDR3 is built from 16 residues. Trimming at V came to 2 bases and at J to 4 bases, leaving 11 bases not matched to a gene. This chain's CDR3 is CASSLVRGGIGETQYF. CDR3 bases: TGTGCCAGCAGCTTAGTTCGAGGGGGCATAGGAGAGACCCAGTACTTC.

The chain recombines TRBV5-1 with TRBJ1-2; D possibly corresponds to TRBD1 (5 bases). This CDR3 region has 16 residues. V was trimmed by 0 bases and J by 4 bases, leaving 16 bases between them. CDR1 and CDR2 from the germline V gene are SGHRS and YFSETQ. The CDR3: CASSLAGQGSLYGYTF. CDR3 nucleotide sequence: TGCGCCAGCAGCTTGGCCGGGCAGGGTTCCCTCTATGGCTACACCTTC.

J is TRBJ2-7 and V is TRBV28; TRBD1 matches 12 bases. V was clipped by 3 bases and J by 7 bases; unmatched bases: 4. The CDR3 runs to 14 residues. Germline V gene lookup returns CDR1 MDHEN and CDR2 SYDVKM. The CDR3 spells CASSLGQGASEQYF. For the CDR3, the DNA is TGTGCCAGCAGTTTGGGACAGGGGGCGAGTGAGCAGTACTTC. The full variable domain, in which reference TRBV28 and TRBJ2-7 provide the parts outside the CDR3, is DVKVTQSSRYLVKRTGEKVFLECVQDMDHENMFWYRQDPGLGLRLIYFSYDVKMKEKGDIPEGYSVSREKKERFSLILESASTNQTSMYLCASSLGQGASEQYFGPGTRLTVT.

This chain uses TRBV11-2 with TRBJ1-1; no reliable D call. Per germline, CDR1 SGHAT and CDR2 FQNNGV. The CDR3 extends over 13 amino acids. The ends were cut back, 4 bases at V and 3 bases at J, with 9 bases in the middle. The CDR3: CASSSQMDTEAFF. The CDR3 coding sequence is TGTGCCAGCAGCTCCCAAATGGACACTGAAGCTTTCTTT.

The chain has TRBV2 and TRBJ2-6, with D perhaps assigned TRBD1 or TRBD2 (5 bases each). Germline-derived CDR1 and CDR2 are SNHLY and FYNNEI. The CDR3 has 15 residues. Trimming cost V 2 bases and J 12 bases, with 17 bases left between them. This chain's CDR3 is CASSELRDPVAVLTF. The CDR3 DNA follows: TGTGCCAGCAGTGAACTAAGGGACCCCGTCGCCGTCCTGACTTTC.

This clone was picked up a small number of times. This chain joins TRBV5-6 and TRBJ1-2; no clear D. The germline V gene encodes CDR1 SGHDT and CDR2 YYEEEE. CDR3 length equals 12 residues. V lost 3 bases to trimming and J lost 4 bases, with 7 bases between them. CDR3 residues: CASSSDGYGYTF. The CDR3 nucleotides are TGTGCCAGCAGCTCCGACGGCTATGGCTACACCTTC.